One and the same sample provided the 10 T cell receptor beta chains below, sequenced in a study of human versus mouse CDR3 diversity and MHC coevolution. Libraries were prepared by immunoSEQ multiplex PCR; TCRdb keeps only in-frame clonotypes and omits some of them. This sample has 60,000 to 95,000 clones; 85% to 95% occur once, and the top ten carry approximately 0.15%. Source material: naive CD4+ T cells from blood. Stated subset: CD45RO-negative CD62L-positive naive CD4 T cells. The source is a person between 25 and 75 years old in good health.

The rearrangement joins TRBV28 to TRBJ2-7, with TRBD1 matching 12 bases. V shed 8 bases and J 6 bases; nucleotides not matched to a gene: 2. Germline V CDR1 and CDR2: MDHEN, SYDVKM. This CDR3 is built from 12 residues. CDR3 coding DNA: TGTGCCAGCGGGACAGGGGGCCCCGAGCAGTACTTC. Translated, it gives CASGTGGPEQYF.

The CDR3 region has the DNA TGTGCCAGCAGTGAAAGTAGTCGTGGGTTCAGTGGGCAGGGATACTACGAGCAGTACTTC. Protein product: CASSESSRGFSGQGYYEQYF. The chain is built from TRBV6-1 and TRBJ2-7; D possibly corresponds to TRBD1 (5 bases). Deletions cut 2 bases from V and 3 bases from J, with 29 bases between. The CDR3 length is 20 residues. Germline CDR1 reads MNHNS; CDR2 reads SASEGT.

The gene calls are TRBV7-8 and TRBJ1-1; the D is unclear. The CDR3 is 16 amino acids. The ends were cut back, 5 bases at V and 11 bases at J, with 27 bases in the middle. The germline V gene encodes CDR1 SGHVS and CDR2 FQNEAQ. CDR3 region: CASSKLGLPFPQVAFF. CDR3 DNA sequence: TGTGCCAGCAGCAAACTTGGACTCCCGTTCCCCCAAGTGGCTTTCTTT.

The chain is built from TRBV5-6 and TRBJ1-1; weak D call: TRBD1 (6 bases). Trimming removed 3 bases from V and 4 bases from J, with 10 bases in between. The germline gives CDR1 SGHDT, CDR2 YYEEEE. The CDR3 sequence is 13 residues long. The CDR3: CASSSGHSTEAFF. The CDR3 DNA reads TGTGCCAGCAGCTCGGGACATTCCACTGAAGCTTTCTTT.

The chain carries TRBV12-5 and TRBJ2-5, with D hard to call. Germline values: CDR1 LGHNT, CDR2 FRNRAP. V lost 5 bases and J 9 bases, leaving 7 bases between the germline ends. This CDR3 has 10 amino acids. The CDR3 DNA sequence: TGTGCTAGTGGTCTCAGTCCCCAGTACTTC. Encoded protein: CASGLSPQYF.

J is TRBJ1-1 and V is TRBV28; 8 bases are a match to TRBD1. Germline-derived CDR1 and CDR2 are MDHEN and SYDVKM. V dropped 8 bases and J dropped 0; count of bases not matched to a gene: 8. The CDR3 sequence is 15 residues long. In nucleotides, the CDR3 is TGTGCCAGCCTTACGGGACAGGCCATGAACACTGAAGCTTTCTTT. Protein product: CASLTGQAMNTEAFF.

The gene calls are TRBV7-2 and TRBJ2-1; 8 bases align to TRBD1. Looked up from germline, CDR1 is SGHTA and CDR2 is FQGNSA. There are 17 residues in the CDR3. V lost 5 bases, J lost 8 bases, and 17 bases stayed unmatched. The CDR3 protein is CASSQFTGQVPKYEQFF. CDR3 nucleotide sequence: TGTGCCAGCAGCCAGTTCACGGGACAGGTCCCTAAGTATGAGCAGTTCTTC. Together with reference TRBV7-2 and TRBJ2-1, the CDR3 gives the full variable domain: GAGVSQSPSNKVTEKGKDVELRCDPISGHTALYWYRQSLGQGLEFLIYFQGNSAPDKSGLPSDRFSAERTGGSVSTLTIQRTQQEDSAVYLCASSQFTGQVPKYEQFFGPGTRLTVL.

The gene calls are TRBV7-2 and TRBJ2-5; perhaps TRBD2 as D (6 bases). The J call is in doubt because the DNA end fits TRBJ2-7 better. The CDR3 sequence is 15 residues long. In germline, CDR1 is SGHTA, CDR2 FQGNSA. The chain's CDR3 is CASRRAGPSSYEQYF. In nucleotides, the CDR3 is TGTGCCAGCAGACGAGCGGGTCCCTCCTCCTACGAGCAGTACTTC.

With regard to this clone: The same CDR3 arises from other DNA sequences in this sample as well. The rearrangement joins TRBV27 to TRBJ2-1; a possible D gene is TRBD2 (7 bases). The CDR3 is made up of 17 amino acids. The germline V gene has CDR1 MNHEY and CDR2 SMNVEV (reference sequence). V was trimmed by 0 bases and J by 3 bases, leaving 15 bases between them. The CDR3 region is CASSLSVRGGLYNEQFF. The CDR3 DNA reads TGTGCCAGCAGTTTATCGGTTAGGGGGGGCCTCTACAATGAGCAGTTCTTC.

The chain employs TRBV7-3 and TRBJ2-2; 7 nucleotides agree with TRBD2. The CDR3 loop spans 14 amino acids. CDR1 SGHTA and CDR2 FQGTGA come from the germline V gene. J was trimmed by 1 base and V by 4 bases; bases with no gene match: 0. The CDR3 sequence is CASSSGGNTGELFF. CDR3 DNA sequence: TGTGCCAGCAGCTCGGGGGGGAACACCGGGGAGCTGTTTTTT.